The present T cell receptor beta chain was sequenced within a study of blood T cell repertoires in COVID-19. Across the whole study: Sites in the United States, Italy and Spain provided acute and convalescent COVID-19 samples. PBMCs, B-cell-depleted T cells, or T cells provided the cDNA or gDNA that made up the material.

Original processing notes: Quantification of nucleated cells was approximated via reference gene primer amplification. Clones were read by immunoSEQ multiplex PCR, and TCRdb kept only the in-frame ones, dropping some. Clonal size and the V and J genes are those of that table, whereas D and trimming came from the DNA. The table lists 250,000 to 300,000 clones, less than 90% of them singletons, with 3.5% to 5.5% in the top ten. This clonotype originated in a man in his fifties or sixties who had recovered from COVID-19. Input material: peripheral blood.

CDR3 DNA sequence: TGTGCCAGTAGCGGGACAGCGCTTGACTATGGCTACACCTTC. As protein: CASSGTALDYGYTF. The chain has TRBV19 and TRBJ1-2; 7 positions agree with TRBD1. After removal of 6 bases from V and 3 bases from J, the junction contained 7 bases not matched to a gene. Germline CDR1 reads LNHDA; CDR2 reads SQIVND (reference sequence). The CDR3 is made up of 14 amino acids.